This T cell receptor (beta chain) appears in the sequencing data of a study of PD-1 blockade in classical Hodgkin lymphoma. Broader study findings: Newly diagnosed and completely responding patients shared comparable baseline diversity. Unlike CD8+ TCR diversity, which did not rise significantly by C4D1, CD4+ TCR diversity did. Diminished baseline TCR diversity has been reported in newly diagnosed patients relative to healthy donors.

Each patient relapsed following autologous stem cell transplantation, and prior brentuximab vedotin exposure differed. Complete response, partial response or progressive disease made up the best responses. Some clones are missing from TCRdb's copy, which holds only in-frame ones; the method was immunoSEQ multiplex PCR. The sample shows approximately 26,000 clones, more than 60% of them seen only once. As concerns this clone: As yet, its antigen is unknown.

The CDR3 has 14 residues. Germline-derived CDR1 and CDR2 are LNHDA and SQIVND (reference sequence). V was shortened by 1 base and J by 2 bases, with 6 bases between the two germline ends. The chain has TRBV19 and TRBJ1-3; a possible D gene is TRBD1 (6 bases). This TCR was recovered from a human donor with classical Hodgkin lymphoma. The sample was peripheral blood mononuclear cells (PBMCs), taken before the second cycle of nivolumab. This CDR3 is CASSIGQAGNTIYF. CDR3 sequence (DNA): TGTGCCAGTAGTATAGGACAGGCTGGAAACACCATATATTTT.